These T cell receptor beta chains were read from a single sample in a study of cytotoxic CD8 clonotypes in ibrutinib-treated CLL. TCRdb's table, derived via immunoSEQ multiplex PCR, lists solely in-frame clones and lacks some. Of approximately 25,000 clones in the sample, around 74% were seen once. The source was PBMCs, collected at disease progression, from a patient treated with ibrutinib. The receptors here all came from a human donor with chronic lymphocytic leukemia. CDR3s include the opening cysteine and the closing phenylalanine or tryptophan. The D gene is left open where the match is weak. For some rows the clone size is stated as once, few or many, or as a class when expanded; others skip it.

.	TRBV2	TRBJ2-3	.	CASSEWSYTQYF	TGTGCCAGCAGTGAGTGGTCTTATACGCAGTATTTT
.	TRBV14	TRBJ2-1	.	CASSQGRGYNEQFF	TGTGCCAGCAGCCAAGGGAGGGGCTACAATGAGCAGTTCTTC
TRBD2	TRBV19	TRBJ2-4	many	CASSSTAGPAKNIQYF	TGTGCCAGTAGTTCAACAGCGGGGCCCGCCAAAAACATTCAGTACTTC
TRBD2	TRBV11-2	TRBJ2-7	few	CASSSSGTYEQYF	TGTGCCAGCAGTTCTAGCGGTACCTACGAGCAGTACTTC
.	TRBV5-1	TRBJ2-2	.	CASSLGPTGELFF	TGCGCCAGCAGCTTGGGTCCCACCGGGGAGCTGTTTTTT
TRBD1	TRBV7-7	TRBJ2-7	.	CASSPGPGQAYEQYF	TGTGCCAGCAGCCCAGGTCCGGGACAGGCCTACGAGCAGTACTTC
.	TRBV18	TRBJ2-5	.	CASSPTYQETQYF	TGTGCCAGCTCACCGACATACCAAGAGACCCAGTACTTC
TRBD2	TRBV7-8	TRBJ2-3	few	CASSQTSLRSDTQYF	TGTGCCAGCAGCCAGACTAGCCTGCGTAGTGATACGCAGTATTTT
.	TRBV4-1	TRBJ2-7	few	CASSQAGRLSYEQYF	TGCGCCAGCAGCCAAGCGGGACGGTTATCCTACGAGCAGTACTTC
TRBD1	TRBV7-8	TRBJ1-6	few	CASSSGEGANNSPLHF	TGTGCCAGCAGCTCGGGGGAGGGGGCGAATAATTCACCCCTCCACTTT
.	TRBV2	TRBJ1-1	.	CASSSDVNTEAFF	TGTGCCAGCAGTTCGGACGTAAACACTGAAGCTTTCTTT
TRBD1	TRBV11-1	TRBJ2-5	few	CASSLTGTAEETQYF	TGTGCCAGCAGCCTAACCGGGACAGCTGAAGAGACCCAGTACTTC
TRBD1	TRBV11-2	TRBJ2-7	.	CASSFGTGGHEQYF	TGTGCCAGCAGCTTTGGGACAGGGGGACACGAGCAGTACTTC
.	TRBV5-1	TRBJ1-4	.	CASSLGQSNEKLFF	TGCGCCAGCAGCTTGGGACAGTCTAATGAAAAACTGTTTTTT
.	TRBV9	TRBJ2-7	.	CASSVDGSTYEQYF	TGTGCCAGCAGCGTAGATGGGTCAACCTACGAGCAGTACTTC
.	TRBV30	TRBJ2-3	.	CAWVGGPWDTQYF	TGTGCCTGGGTAGGGGGGCCCTGGGATACGCAGTATTTT
.	TRBV6-5	TRBJ1-6	.	CASSAPGPQAPLHF	TGTGCCAGCAGTGCTCCGGGCCCCCAGGCGCCCCTCCACTTT
.	TRBV5-1	TRBJ2-7	.	CASSLGWGNSYEQYF	TGCGCCAGCAGCTTGGGTTGGGGTAACTCCTACGAGCAGTACTTC
TRBD1	TRBV5-6	TRBJ1-6	.	CASSTGTGNSPLHF	TGTGCCAGCAGCACCGGGACAGGGAATTCACCCCTCCACTTT
TRBD1	TRBV2	TRBJ1-6	.	CASRGQGTHSPLHF	TGTGCCAGCAGGGGACAGGGAACCCATTCACCCCTCCACTTT
.	TRBV30	TRBJ2-5	once	CAWSVGGRWREETQYF	TGTGCCTGGAGTGTAGGAGGGCGGTGGAGGGAAGAGACCCAGTACTTC
.	TRBV7-3	TRBJ2-7	few	CASSPGPSYEQYF	TGTGCCAGCAGCCCGGGACCCTCCTACGAGCAGTACTTC
TRBD1	TRBV4-1	TRBJ1-1	few	CASSQDRDRGPWDTEAFF	TGCGCCAGCAGCCAAGATCGGGACAGGGGGCCTTGGGACACTGAAGCTTTCTTT
.	TRBV9	TRBJ2-1	.	CASSSPDRGRGEQFF	TGTGCCAGCAGCAGCCCAGATAGGGGTAGGGGTGAGCAGTTCTTC
TRBD2	TRBV9	TRBJ2-3	.	CASSSTPSGGFTDTQYF	TGTGCCAGCAGCTCCACACCGAGCGGGGGGTTCACAGATACGCAGTATTTT
.	TRBV4-1	TRBJ2-3	.	CASSQEDGQVTSTDTQYF	TGCGCCAGCAGCCAAGAAGACGGGCAGGTAACTAGCACAGATACGCAGTATTTT
TRBD2	TRBV29-1	TRBJ2-7	once	CSVFGLAGVFSYEQYF	TGCAGCGTTTTCGGACTAGCGGGCGTTTTCTCCTACGAGCAGTACTTC
TRBD1	TRBV5-1	TRBJ2-7	.	CASTPGQGVYEQYF	TGCGCCAGCACCCCTGGACAGGGTGTGTACGAGCAGTACTTC
.	TRBV4-1	TRBJ2-7	once	CASSPRGPGYEQYF	TGCGCCAGCAGCCCGCGGGGGCCCGGGTACGAGCAGTACTTC
.	TRBV13	TRBJ2-7	.	CASSLGWGYEQYF	TGTGCCAGCAGCTTAGGTTGGGGCTACGAGCAGTACTTC